Listed below are T cell receptor beta chains from one sample, sequenced in a study of OX40 agonist ivuxolimab in advanced cancers. The repertoire was sequenced with immunoSEQ multiplex PCR; TCRdb's copy has only in-frame clones and lacks some. Among approximately 77,000 clones listed, 90% to 95% were seen once. The sample here was CD4+ or CD8+ T cells sorted from blood, taken in a trial of the OX40 agonist ivuxolimab. These receptors were collected from an adult with an advanced solid tumor such as melanoma, head and neck, liver or kidney cancer. CDR3s include the opening cysteine and the closing phenylalanine or tryptophan. Fields, in order: clone size, V gene, D gene, J gene, CDR3 DNA, CDR3 protein. A D gene is named only where the DNA matches it firmly. Expanded clones get a size class; other rows say once, few or many, or leave the size out.

clone_size: .
v_call: TRBV25-1
d_call: .
j_call: TRBJ2-2
cdr3_nt: TGTGCCAGCGGTCGGGGGACACAGACCGGGGAGCTGTTTTTT
cdr3_aa: CASGRGTQTGELFF

clone_size: .
v_call: TRBV18
d_call: .
j_call: TRBJ2-7
cdr3_nt: TGTGCCAGCTCACCCCCGGGACCCGGGCCTACCGAGCAGTACTTC
cdr3_aa: CASSPPGPGPTEQYF

clone_size: .
v_call: TRBV5-1
d_call: TRBD2
j_call: TRBJ2-4
cdr3_nt: TGCGCCAGCAGACCGACTAGCGGGTCGAACATTCAGTACTTC
cdr3_aa: CASRPTSGSNIQYF

clone_size: .
v_call: TRBV28
d_call: TRBD2
j_call: TRBJ2-1
cdr3_nt: TGTGCCAGCAGTCCGCCCGGGACTAGCTTTAATGAGCAGTTCTTC
cdr3_aa: CASSPPGTSFNEQFF

clone_size: .
v_call: TRBV7-7
d_call: .
j_call: TRBJ2-3
cdr3_nt: TGTGCCAGCAGCTTAGAGGTCTCCGGAGGGGCAGATACGCAGTATTTT
cdr3_aa: CASSLEVSGGADTQYF

clone_size: .
v_call: TRBV19
d_call: TRBD1
j_call: TRBJ1-2
cdr3_nt: TGTGCCAGTAGTACGACAGGGAACTATGGCTACACCTTC
cdr3_aa: CASSTTGNYGYTF

clone_size: .
v_call: TRBV19
d_call: .
j_call: TRBJ1-5
cdr3_nt: TGTGCCAGCAATAGTGAACAGGGTTTTGATCAGCCCCAGCATTTT
cdr3_aa: CASNSEQGFDQPQHF

clone_size: .
v_call: TRBV13
d_call: .
j_call: TRBJ1-3
cdr3_nt: TGTGCCAGCAGCCGGACCCGGAGTTCGGGAAACACCATATATTTT
cdr3_aa: CASSRTRSSGNTIYF

clone_size: .
v_call: TRBV19
d_call: .
j_call: TRBJ1-3
cdr3_nt: TGTGCCAGTAGTGAGGACCTGGCTGGAAACACCATATATTTT
cdr3_aa: CASSEDLAGNTIYF

clone_size: .
v_call: TRBV28
d_call: .
j_call: TRBJ1-2
cdr3_nt: TGTGCCAGCAGTGGACAGTCTTATGGCTACACCTTC
cdr3_aa: CASSGQSYGYTF

clone_size: once
v_call: TRBV2
d_call: TRBD2
j_call: TRBJ2-3
cdr3_nt: TGTGCCAGCAGTGAAGCTAAAACTAGCGGGAGTACAGATACGCAGTATTTT
cdr3_aa: CASSEAKTSGSTDTQYF

clone_size: .
v_call: TRBV5-5
d_call: .
j_call: TRBJ1-1
cdr3_nt: TGTGCCAGCAGCTTGTATCTGTCTCCTAACACTGAAGCTTTCTTT
cdr3_aa: CASSLYLSPNTEAFF

clone_size: .
v_call: TRBV28
d_call: .
j_call: TRBJ1-5
cdr3_nt: TGTGCCAGCAGCTCCGGGGGGGCGGCCAATCAGCCCCAGCATTTT
cdr3_aa: CASSSGGAANQPQHF

clone_size: once
v_call: TRBV5-5
d_call: TRBD1
j_call: TRBJ1-1
cdr3_nt: TGTGCCAGCAGCTTGAGACAGGGGATGAACACTGAAGCTTTCTTT
cdr3_aa: CASSLRQGMNTEAFF

clone_size: .
v_call: TRBV7-2
d_call: TRBD1
j_call: TRBJ1-2
cdr3_nt: TGTGCCAGCAGCCAGCGGACAGGGGGCAACTATGGCTACACCTTC
cdr3_aa: CASSQRTGGNYGYTF

clone_size: .
v_call: TRBV5-4
d_call: .
j_call: TRBJ1-2
cdr3_nt: TGTGCCAGCAGCTTGGGACCAGGGACGGGTAACTATGGCTACACCTTC
cdr3_aa: CASSLGPGTGNYGYTF

clone_size: few
v_call: TRBV9
d_call: .
j_call: TRBJ1-6
cdr3_nt: TGTGCCAGCAGCATCGGGACTCAGGTCTCTGATTCACCCCTCCACTTT
cdr3_aa: CASSIGTQVSDSPLHF

clone_size: .
v_call: TRBV28
d_call: .
j_call: TRBJ2-7
cdr3_nt: TGTGCCAGCAGTTTAAAAGCCTACGAGCAGTACTTC
cdr3_aa: CASSLKAYEQYF

clone_size: .
v_call: TRBV6-5
d_call: TRBD1
j_call: TRBJ1-6
cdr3_nt: TGTGCCACCCTCCCGGGACAGCCTAATTCACCCCTCCACTTT
cdr3_aa: CATLPGQPNSPLHF

clone_size: once
v_call: TRBV28
d_call: .
j_call: TRBJ1-4
cdr3_nt: TGTGCCAGCAGTTTAGGGGGGCGTGGGCCTATTGAAAAACTGTTTTTT
cdr3_aa: CASSLGGRGPIEKLFF

clone_size: .
v_call: TRBV7-2
d_call: .
j_call: TRBJ2-5
cdr3_nt: TGTGCCAGCAGCTTAGCCGGGACTTCGGGAGAGACCCAGTACTTC
cdr3_aa: CASSLAGTSGETQYF

clone_size: .
v_call: TRBV5-1
d_call: .
j_call: TRBJ2-7
cdr3_nt: TGCGCCAGCAGCCGAGGACAGATAGCCTACGAGCAGTACTTC
cdr3_aa: CASSRGQIAYEQYF

clone_size: once
v_call: TRBV4-3
d_call: .
j_call: TRBJ2-5
cdr3_nt: TGCGCCAGCAGCCAAGATCCCCCACAGACCATAACCAAAGAGACCCAGTACTTC
cdr3_aa: CASSQDPPQTITKETQYF

clone_size: once
v_call: TRBV5-1
d_call: TRBD1
j_call: TRBJ1-1
cdr3_nt: TGCGCCAGCAGCTCCACAGTGACAGGGATAGACACTGAAGCTTTCTTT
cdr3_aa: CASSSTVTGIDTEAFF

clone_size: .
v_call: TRBV5-1
d_call: TRBD1
j_call: TRBJ2-3
cdr3_nt: TGCGCCAGCAGCCCCGGACAGGGGTATGTGGATACGCAGTATTTT
cdr3_aa: CASSPGQGYVDTQYF

clone_size: .
v_call: TRBV5-1
d_call: TRBD2
j_call: TRBJ2-2
cdr3_nt: TGCGCCAGCAGCTCGGGACTAGCGGGAGGGATAGCGAACACCGGGGAGCTGTTTTTT
cdr3_aa: CASSSGLAGGIANTGELFF

clone_size: once
v_call: TRBV9
d_call: .
j_call: TRBJ2-1
cdr3_nt: TGTGCCAGCAGCAGTCAGGCAGGGTCATACAATGAGCAGTTCTTC
cdr3_aa: CASSSQAGSYNEQFF

clone_size: .
v_call: TRBV7-2
d_call: .
j_call: TRBJ2-1
cdr3_nt: TGTGCCAGCAGCTTAGGGCAGGGCTCCTACAATGAGCAGTTCTTC
cdr3_aa: CASSLGQGSYNEQFF

clone_size: .
v_call: TRBV6-1
d_call: .
j_call: TRBJ1-4
cdr3_nt: TGTGCCAGCAGTGACATACCAAATGAAAAACTGTTTTTT
cdr3_aa: CASSDIPNEKLFF

clone_size: .
v_call: TRBV6-1
d_call: .
j_call: TRBJ2-7
cdr3_nt: TGTGCCAGCAGTCAGGGGACCCCCTACGAGCAGTACTTC
cdr3_aa: CASSQGTPYEQYF

clone_size: .
v_call: TRBV12-2
d_call: .
j_call: TRBJ1-5
cdr3_nt: TGTGCAAGTCGCCCAGGCCGAGACAGGGAGCCCTATAGGGGCAATCAGCCCCAGCATTTT
cdr3_aa: CASRPGRDREPYRGNQPQHF